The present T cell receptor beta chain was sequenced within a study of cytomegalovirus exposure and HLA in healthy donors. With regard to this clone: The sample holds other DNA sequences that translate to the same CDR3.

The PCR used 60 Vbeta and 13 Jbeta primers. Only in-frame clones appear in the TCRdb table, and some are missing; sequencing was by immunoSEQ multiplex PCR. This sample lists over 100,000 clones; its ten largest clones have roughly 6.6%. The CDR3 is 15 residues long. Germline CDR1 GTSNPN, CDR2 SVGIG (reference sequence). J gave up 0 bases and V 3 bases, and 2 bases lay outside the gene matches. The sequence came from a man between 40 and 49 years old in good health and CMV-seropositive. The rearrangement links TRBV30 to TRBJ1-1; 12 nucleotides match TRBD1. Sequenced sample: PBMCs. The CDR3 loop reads CAWRGDRGLNTEAFF. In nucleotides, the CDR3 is TGTGCCTGGAGGGGGGACAGGGGGCTGAACACTGAAGCTTTCTTT.